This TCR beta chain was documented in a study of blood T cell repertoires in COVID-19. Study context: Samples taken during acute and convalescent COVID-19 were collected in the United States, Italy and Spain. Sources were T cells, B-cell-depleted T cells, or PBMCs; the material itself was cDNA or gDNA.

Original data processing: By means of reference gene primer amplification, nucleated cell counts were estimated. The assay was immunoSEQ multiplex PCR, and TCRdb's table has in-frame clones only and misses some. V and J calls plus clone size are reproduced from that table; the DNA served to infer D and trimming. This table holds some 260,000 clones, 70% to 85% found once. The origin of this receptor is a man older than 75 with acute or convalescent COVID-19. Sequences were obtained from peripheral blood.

Written as DNA, the CDR3 is TGTGCCACGGAGAGGAGGGGCGTAGGAAATGAGCAGTTCTTC. Its protein product is CATERRGVGNEQFF. This chain joins TRBV24-1 and TRBJ2-1, with D tentatively TRBD2 (6 bases). The CDR3 sequence is 14 residues long. Germline CDR1 reads KGHDR; CDR2 reads SFDVKD. Between the trimmed V and J ends, which lost 10 bases and 7 bases, there was a span of 19 bases.